This passage covers 9 T cell receptor beta chains from one sample sequenced in a study of CD8+ T cells in alopecia areata. TCR sequencing used cDNA made by reverse transcription of extracted RNA. Clones were sequenced by immunoSEQ multiplex PCR, and TCRdb holds only the in-frame ones, with some missing. The repertoire consists of 150,000 or so clones, with 49% occurring once and the leading ten covering roughly a sixth. The sample consisted of CD8+ T cells sorted from blood, taken at week 0. Receptors were obtained from a human donor with alopecia areata.

The chain has TRBV9 and TRBJ2-5; the D gene is possibly TRBD1 (6 bases). Germline V gives CDR1 SGDLS, CDR2 YYNGEE. The CDR3 sequence is 13 residues long. The V end was cut by 5 bases, the J end by 5 bases, with 13 bases between. CDR3 residues: CASRDSRSETQYF. CDR3 sequence (DNA): TGTGCCAGCAGGGACAGTCGGTCGGAGACCCAGTACTTC.

The DNA for the CDR3 is TGTGCCAGCAGTTATTACAGGGAGTCTTTCGGCTACACCTTC. It codes for CASSYYRESFGYTF. The V and J genes are TRBV6-4 and TRBJ1-2, with D possibly being TRBD1 (6 bases). This CDR3 is 14 amino acids long. Germline assignment: CDR1 MRHNA and CDR2 SNTAGT. Between the trimmed V and J ends, which lost 5 bases and 8 bases, there was a span of 18 bases.

The rearrangement uses TRBV7-9 and TRBJ2-2; TRBD1 or TRBD2 may be the D gene (5 bases each). Germline CDR1 and CDR2: SEHNR and FQNEAQ (reference sequence). The CDR3 runs to 13 residues. The V and J ends lost 6 bases and 4 bases respectively, with 9 bases between them. CDR3 amino acids: CASRQGPTGELFF. CDR3 nucleotides: TGTGCCAGCAGGCAGGGACCCACCGGGGAGCTGTTTTTT. Combining the CDR3 with reference TRBV7-9 and TRBJ2-2 gives the whole variable domain DTGVSQNPRHKITKRGQNVTFRCDPISEHNRLYWYRQTLGQGPEFLTYFQNEAQLEKSRLLSDRFSAERPKGSFSTLEIQRTEQGDSAMYLCASRQGPTGELFFGEGSRLTVL.

The gene calls are TRBV23-1 and TRBJ2-7; TRBD1 matches 8 bases. TRBV23-1 is filed as an ORF, its function uncertain. V trimming: 5 bases; J trimming: 1 base; junction bases outside the gene matches: 10. CDR3 length equals 16 residues. The CDR3 DNA sequence: TGCGCCAGCAGTACGGCTAGGACAGGGTCATCCTACGAGCAGTACTTC. Amino acid sequence: CASSTARTGSSYEQYF.

The chain links TRBV9 to TRBJ2-5; the match to TRBD2 covers 10 bases. Germline CDR1 is SGDLS and CDR2 is YYNGEE. This CDR3 contains 16 residues. The junction had 6 bases not matched to a gene; V was cut back by 2 bases and J by 2 bases. The CDR3 sequence is CASSVGLAEKQETQYF. The CDR3 DNA follows: TGTGCCAGCAGCGTCGGACTAGCGGAGAAGCAAGAGACCCAGTACTTC.

This clone was recorded a few times. The rearrangement joins TRBV11-2 to TRBJ1-6, with a tentative D call TRBD1 (6 bases). Trimming shortened V by 5 bases and J by 10 bases, and 18 bases separated the two germline ends. Germline CDR1 is SGHAT and CDR2 is FQNNGV. This CDR3 has 15 residues. The CDR3 spells CASSPLEGGGSPLHF. The CDR3 DNA follows: TGTGCCAGCAGCCCATTGGAGGGGGGCGGCTCACCCCTCCACTTT.

This clone was detected a few times. The chain uses TRBV19 and TRBJ1-5; tentative D call: TRBD1 (5 bases). The CDR3 runs 15 residues. CDR1 and CDR2 from the germline V gene are LNHDA and SQIVND (reference sequence). Deletions cut 5 bases from V and 0 bases from J, with 11 bases between. This CDR3 reads CASSRQGNSNQPQHF. The DNA of the CDR3 is TGTGCCAGTAGTCGGCAGGGCAATAGCAATCAGCCCCAGCATTTT. Together with reference TRBV19 and TRBJ1-5, the CDR3 gives the full variable domain: DGGITQSPKYLFRKEGQNVTLSCEQNLNHDAMYWYRQDPGQGLRLIYYSQIVNDFQKGDIAEGYSVSREKKESFPLTVTSAQKNPTAFYLCASSRQGNSNQPQHFGDGTRLSIL.

The chain combines TRBV7-9 with TRBJ1-6, with a tentative D call TRBD1 (5 bases). V lost 0 bases to trimming and J lost 5 bases, with 8 bases between them. CDR1 and CDR2 (germline): SEHNR, FQNEAQ (reference sequence). This CDR3 has 15 residues. The CDR3 reads CASSLADRNNSPLHF. CDR3 in DNA: TGTGCCAGCAGCTTAGCTGACAGAAATAATTCACCCCTCCACTTT. The entire variable domain, with the rest obtained from reference TRBV7-9 and TRBJ1-6, is as follows: DTGVSQNPRHKITKRGQNVTFRCDPISEHNRLYWYRQTLGQGPEFLTYFQNEAQLEKSRLLSDRFSAERPKGSFSTLEIQRTEQGDSAMYLCASSLADRNNSPLHFGNGTRLTVT.

The chain links TRBV7-9 to TRBJ1-2; D perhaps matches TRBD1 (5 bases). Germline CDR1 is SEHNR and CDR2 is FQNEAQ (reference sequence). V was trimmed by 6 bases and J by 3 bases, leaving 11 bases between them. The CDR3 runs 13 residues. CDR3 residues: CASRAGTDYGYTF. DNA for the CDR3: TGTGCCAGCAGAGCTGGGACGGACTATGGCTACACCTTC.